The sample holds a few counts of the clone carrying this T cell receptor beta chain. The antigen is not known. Some clones are missing from TCRdb's copy, which holds only in-frame ones; the method was immunoSEQ multiplex PCR. The sample includes a few hundred thousand clones, around four fifths of them seen just once. The CDR3 has 13 amino acids. The germline V gene has CDR1 MNHEY and CDR2 SVGAGI. Trimming removed 6 bases from V and 4 bases from J; junction bases left unmatched: 3. The source of the sample is a study of cytotoxic CD8 clonotypes in ibrutinib-treated CLL. Overall study: Treatment had run for a median about 12 months, range 6 to 36, when response samples were taken.

General study points: Baseline clonality was higher than in age-matched healthy donors and moved in step with circulating CD8+ T-cell counts.

V is TRBV6-5 and J is TRBJ1-5, with 7 bases identical to TRBD1. Sequencing used PBMCs, obtained before ibrutinib treatment. This clonotype originated in a human donor with chronic lymphocytic leukemia. The CDR3, as DNA: TGTGCCAGCAGAGCACAGGGGAATCAGCCCCAGCATTTT. This codes for CASRAQGNQPQHF.